This T cell receptor (beta chain) was retrieved from a study of T cells in Graves' hyperthyroidism and ophthalmopathy. Study-wide findings and caveats: Ophthalmopathy was separated from stable hyperthyroidism by a 13 V-J model.

Any patient presenting with uncontrolled infection, other autoimmune disease, pregnancy or lactation was left out. Amplified TCR beta CDR3 regions derived from RNA transcripts. HTBI primers drove first-round RT-PCR of the TCR CDR3. In TCRdb, the multiplex PCR reads were re-called with MiXCR into one record per CDR3 protein. The sample records 370,000 or so distinct CDR3 sequences, around 25% being singletons. Points on this clonotype: Its antigen is unidentified.

CDR1 is SEHNR and CDR2 is FQNEAQ in the germline V gene (reference sequence). This CDR3 comprises 17 residues. Trimming cost V 5 bases and J 7 bases; bases outside gene matches: 16. The sequenced sample was blood. The TCR comes from a man aged 50 or older with Graves' hyperthyroidism. J is TRBJ2-1 and V is TRBV7-9, with TRBD2 matching over 8 bases. The CDR3: CASSRRGSGTVGNEQFF. The CDR3 DNA reads TGTGCCAGCAGCCGACGGGGTAGCGGGACTGTTGGGAATGAGCAGTTCTTC.